This entry concerns a single TCR beta chain. Its antigen is not known. The data were taken from a study of vaccination and CD4 T cells after COVID-19. Findings and limits, study-wide: Convalescent participants were relatively few, and none had early post-infection timepoints studied. From 21 to 38, the median of SARS-CoV-2-reactive clonotypes rose without reaching significance. Among those convalescent, a median 86.3% of reactive clones emerged solely post-vaccination.

With the Oncomine TCR Beta short-read assay, DNA from cultured CD4+ T cells was sequenced. TCRdb independently ran MiXCR on the PCR reads; one entry per CDR3 protein. The table includes 20,000 or so distinct CDR3 sequences, around 39% detected once. Treatment specified: approximately nine-day PBMC culture with coronavirus spike peptide pools or control peptides (ViraFEST assay). ViraFEST expanded antigen-specific T cells with peptide pools, then sequenced TCRs. The TCR was taken from a human donor who received a COVID-19 vaccine. The specimen was CD4+ T cells from blood, cultured in vitro, collected before SARS-CoV-2 vaccination.

CDR3 region: CASSIVNRGGTTNIQYF. The DNA for the CDR3 is TGTGCCAGTAGTATAGTAAACAGGGGGGGTACGACGAACATTCAGTACTTC. V gene TRBV19 combines with J gene TRBJ2-4, with a tentative D call TRBD1 (8 bases). CDR3 length: 17 amino acids. V lost 1 base and J lost 7, with 20 bases in between. Germline CDR1 is LNHDA and CDR2 is SQIVND (reference sequence). The whole variable domain, filled in from reference TRBV19 and TRBJ2-4, reads DGGITQSPKYLFRKEGQNVTLSCEQNLNHDAMYWYRQDPGQGLRLIYYSQIVNDFQKGDIAEGYSVSREKKESFPLTVTSAQKNPTAFYLCASSIVNRGGTTNIQYFGAGTRLSVL.